The present T cell receptor beta chain was sequenced within a study of T cell responses to AZD1222 COVID-19 vaccine. For the study at large: Investigators merged groups given second doses at roughly 4 or roughly 12 weeks.

Looked up from germline, CDR1 is LNHDA and CDR2 is SQIVND (reference sequence). J was trimmed by 7 bases and V by 7 bases; bases with no gene match: 13. The CDR3 is 15 amino acids. Comment on this clone: Its antigen is not known.

Here immunoSEQ multiplex PCR was the method, and the copy in TCRdb shows in-frame clones only, minus some. Of roughly 100,000 clones in the sample, 86% were seen once. General study results and limits: Rises in breadth and depth of Spike-specific TCRs came after two AZD1222 doses.

This specimen was peripheral blood, taken on day 0 of AZD1222 vaccination. The chain recombines TRBV19 with TRBJ1-5, with 7 bases fitting TRBD1. This TCR was recovered from an adult in good health. In nucleotides, the CDR3 is TGTGCCAGTACCTCACCAAGGGGGCTCGGACAGCCCCAGCATTTT. It translates to CASTSPRGLGQPQHF. The variable domain in full, with the rest retrieved from reference TRBV19 and TRBJ1-5, is DGGITQSPKYLFRKEGQNVTLSCEQNLNHDAMYWYRQDPGQGLRLIYYSQIVNDFQKGDIAEGYSVSREKKESFPLTVTSAQKNPTAFYLCASTSPRGLGQPQHFGDGTRLSIL.